These T cell receptor beta chains were read from a single sample in a study of identical twins. MiXCR, applied by TCRdb to the 5' RACE reads, yields one record per CDR3 protein. The table includes hundreds of thousands of distinct CDR3 sequences, 7.5% detected once. The sample was also linked to a second study, of yellow fever vaccine responses in identical twins.

The sequencing sample was made of memory (CD45RO+) T cells sorted from blood. The receptors shown here come from a young woman in good health. CDR3s include the opening cysteine and the closing phenylalanine or tryptophan.

v_gene: TRBV6-6; j_gene: TRBJ2-5; CDR3aa: CATKGVETQYF
v_gene: TRBV10-3; j_gene: TRBJ2-3; CDR3aa: CAISEPSGQGSTDTQYF
v_gene: TRBV15; j_gene: TRBJ1-6; CDR3aa: CATSRGENNSPLHF
v_gene: TRBV29-1; j_gene: TRBJ2-5; CDR3aa: CSDDRRDF
v_gene: TRBV20-1; j_gene: TRBJ2-1; CDR3aa: CSARDKSYNEQFF
v_gene: TRBV4-3; j_gene: TRBJ2-6; CDR3aa: CASSPVLSGANVLTF
v_gene: TRBV6-1; j_gene: TRBJ2-3; CDR3aa: CASRPGTVGEGTQYF
v_gene: TRBV6-2/TRBV6-3; j_gene: TRBJ1-5; CDR3aa: CASSVNSNQPQHF
v_gene: TRBV11-3; j_gene: TRBJ2-7; CDR3aa: CASSLSSAASYEQYF
v_gene: TRBV13; j_gene: TRBJ2-1; CDR3aa: CASSSRGGEQFF
v_gene: TRBV19; j_gene: TRBJ2-2; CDR3aa: CASNGLAANTGELFF
v_gene: TRBV27; j_gene: TRBJ2-1; CDR3aa: CASSPWAGGGNEQFF
v_gene: TRBV7-9; j_gene: TRBJ2-5; CDR3aa: CASSAGTAIQETQYF
v_gene: TRBV24-1; j_gene: TRBJ2-7; CDR3aa: CATSRGTGEQYF
v_gene: TRBV6-5; j_gene: TRBJ2-1; CDR3aa: CASSYKGTANEQFF
v_gene: TRBV11-1; j_gene: TRBJ2-3; CDR3aa: CASTASTLAGKPDTQYF
v_gene: TRBV6-5; j_gene: TRBJ2-7; CDR3aa: CARQRRVYEQYF
v_gene: TRBV18; j_gene: TRBJ2-7; CDR3aa: CASSSKGGSYEQYF
v_gene: TRBV4-2; j_gene: TRBJ2-2; CDR3aa: CASSQRQGGTGELFF
v_gene: TRBV7-2; j_gene: TRBJ1-5; CDR3aa: CASSFTDNQPQHF
v_gene: TRBV4-2; j_gene: TRBJ2-1; CDR3aa: CASSQDSLTNEQFF
v_gene: TRBV2; j_gene: TRBJ2-5; CDR3aa: CASSLTGGQETQYF
v_gene: TRBV20-1; j_gene: TRBJ2-3; CDR3aa: CSAREQLAGGDTQYF
v_gene: TRBV20-1; j_gene: TRBJ2-1; CDR3aa: CSASTIAGAYNEQFF
v_gene: TRBV5-5; j_gene: TRBJ1-5; CDR3aa: CASSLGGGRQPQHF
v_gene: TRBV28; j_gene: TRBJ2-3; CDR3aa: CASSNEIRDLRTDTQYF
v_gene: TRBV4-3; j_gene: TRBJ2-3; CDR3aa: CASSQEMDSHTQYF
v_gene: TRBV20-1; j_gene: TRBJ2-5; CDR3aa: CSARDLGRLLGTVQETQYF
v_gene: TRBV4-2; j_gene: TRBJ2-1; CDR3aa: CASSPRTDWLGDEQFF
v_gene: TRBV15; j_gene: TRBJ2-7; CDR3aa: CATSRGTEPRYEQYF
v_gene: TRBV24-1; j_gene: TRBJ2-1; CDR3aa: CATSDTLAGALNEQFF
v_gene: TRBV7-9; j_gene: TRBJ2-1; CDR3aa: CAAHRTSGYNEQFF
v_gene: TRBV14; j_gene: TRBJ1-2; CDR3aa: CASSPSRGRGYTF
v_gene: TRBV20-1; j_gene: TRBJ2-1; CDR3aa: CSALTGGNEQFF
v_gene: TRBV7-9; j_gene: TRBJ1-1; CDR3aa: CASSFDGANTEAFF
v_gene: TRBV7-2; j_gene: TRBJ1-5; CDR3aa: CASSLYNDQPQHF
v_gene: TRBV3-1; j_gene: TRBJ1-6; CDR3aa: CASSQATNSPLHF
v_gene: TRBV7-2; j_gene: TRBJ1-6; CDR3aa: CASSARDRTTPLHF
v_gene: TRBV4-2; j_gene: TRBJ2-1; CDR3aa: CASSQDSTSGREQFF
v_gene: TRBV27; j_gene: TRBJ2-5; CDR3aa: CASSRLAGVYQETQYF
v_gene: TRBV3-1; j_gene: TRBJ2-7; CDR3aa: CASSQELAGAYEQYF
v_gene: TRBV6-2/TRBV6-3; j_gene: TRBJ2-3; CDR3aa: CASAGSGRIGTDTQYF
v_gene: TRBV14; j_gene: TRBJ2-1; CDR3aa: CASSQWYSYNEQFF
v_gene: TRBV6-5; j_gene: TRBJ2-3; CDR3aa: CASSYGRGMHPDTQYF
v_gene: TRBV29-1; j_gene: TRBJ2-3; CDR3aa: CSVTLGGDTQYF